Listed here are 2 T cell receptor beta chains from one sample, sequenced in a study of blood T cells in healthy people across ages. With a J-beta primer mix and a sample-barcoded 5' primer, a second PCR ran about 7 to 12 cycles. TCRdb passed the 5' RACE reads through MiXCR, listing each CDR3 protein once. The sample contains 650,000 to 1,000,000 distinct CDR3 sequences, under 40% of which appear only once. Material: blood. The receptors were gathered from a man in his late teens or twenties in good health.

This clonotype was observed a few times. V and J are TRBV5-1 and TRBJ2-1; possibly TRBD1 for D (8 bases). This CDR3 region has 16 residues. Trimming removed 2 bases at V and 4 bases at J, with 16 bases between. CDR1 and CDR2 (germline): SGHRS, YFSETQ. CDR3 in DNA: TGCGCCAGCAGCTTTTCAGCGGGGACAGGATACAATGAGCAGTTCTTC. Translating gives CASSFSAGTGYNEQFF.

The gene calls are TRBV28 and TRBJ2-7; the D is unclear. This CDR3 contains 15 residues. V was shortened by 4 bases and J by 4 bases, with 17 bases between the two germline ends. The germline V gene encodes CDR1 MDHEN and CDR2 SYDVKM. The CDR3 sequence: CASSSTRTLGYEQYF. Here the CDR3 DNA reads TGTGCCAGCAGTTCAACCCGGACGTTGGGATACGAGCAGTACTTC. The full variable domain, its missing parts supplied by reference TRBV28 and TRBJ2-7, is DVKVTQSSRYLVKRTGEKVFLECVQDMDHENMFWYRQDPGLGLRLIYFSYDVKMKEKGDIPEGYSVSREKKERFSLILESASTNQTSMYLCASSSTRTLGYEQYFGPGTRLTVT.